This is a list of T cell receptor beta chains from one sample in a study of blood T cell repertoires in COVID-19. Clones were read by immunoSEQ multiplex PCR, and TCRdb kept only the in-frame ones, dropping some. The sample shows around 72,000 clones, around 78% of them seen only once. Sequencing was performed on peripheral blood. The receptors derive from a woman older than 75 with acute or convalescent COVID-19. Both conserved end residues are part of each CDR3. Each record gives: V gene, clone size, J gene, D gene, CDR3 protein, CDR3 DNA. The D gene is left open where the match is weak. Expanded clones are given a class, and other clones once, few, many or no size at all.

TRBV11-3	NA	TRBJ1-1	TRBD1	CASSSKTGGGFGTEAFF	TGTGCCAGCAGCTCTAAGACAGGGGGAGGGTTTGGCACTGAAGCTTTCTTT
TRBV18	NA	TRBJ1-5	TRBD1	CASSWTGDSNQPQHF	TGTGCCAGCTCCTGGACAGGAGATAGCAATCAGCCCCAGCATTTT
TRBV12-3/TRBV12-4	NA	TRBJ1-5	NA	CASTRGSNQPQHF	TGTGCCAGCACCAGAGGGAGCAATCAGCCCCAGCATTTT
TRBV24-1	NA	TRBJ2-1	NA	CATSEQTGAYNEQFF	TGTGCCACCAGTGAGCAGACGGGAGCATACAATGAGCAGTTCTTC
TRBV27	NA	TRBJ1-2	NA	CASSPGNYGYTF	TGTGCCAGCAGTCCCGGTAACTATGGCTACACCTTC
TRBV12-3/TRBV12-4	few	TRBJ2-2	NA	CASSRGAAGELFF	TGTGCCAGCAGTCGGGGGGCGGCCGGGGAGCTGTTTTTT
TRBV9	NA	TRBJ2-1	TRBD2	CASTSGLADNEQFF	TGTGCCAGCACCTCGGGACTAGCGGACAATGAGCAGTTCTTC
TRBV19	NA	TRBJ2-3	NA	CASSTRGLRTDTQYF	TGTGCCAGTAGTACCAGAGGACTCCGCACAGATACGCAGTATTTT
TRBV28	NA	TRBJ2-5	TRBD1	CASSFDRWGQGEETQYF	TGTGCCAGCAGTTTCGATCGTTGGGGACAGGGGGAAGAGACCCAGTACTTC
TRBV24-1	few	TRBJ2-3	NA	CATGLAVSTDTQYF	TGTGCCACCGGCTTAGCGGTTAGCACAGATACGCAGTATTTT
TRBV11-3	once	TRBJ1-3	TRBD1	CASSLDGGQGVDTIYF	TGTGCCAGCAGCTTAGATGGCGGACAGGGTGTGGACACCATATATTTT
TRBV7-9	NA	TRBJ2-2	TRBD2	CASSPGLAVAGELFF	TGTGCCAGCAGCCCAGGACTAGCTGTGGCCGGGGAGCTGTTTTTT
TRBV27	NA	TRBJ2-2	TRBD1	CASSVGAGGGTGELFF	TGTGCCAGCAGTGTAGGGGCAGGGGGTGGCACCGGGGAGCTGTTTTTT
TRBV5-1	NA	TRBJ1-5	NA	CASSRGTERNQPQHF	TGCGCCAGCAGCCGGGGGACGGAACGCAATCAGCCCCAGCATTTT
TRBV19	NA	TRBJ1-1	TRBD1	CASSMAGTAYTEAFF	TGTGCCAGTAGTATGGCCGGGACAGCCTACACTGAAGCTTTCTTT
TRBV14	NA	TRBJ2-1	TRBD2	CASSQDRGRGKDEQFF	TGTGCCAGCAGCCAAGATCGGGGGAGGGGAAAGGATGAGCAGTTCTTC
TRBV28	NA	TRBJ1-1	NA	CAIRAGNTEAFF	TGTGCCATCCGAGCAGGGAACACTGAAGCTTTCTTT
TRBV7-9	NA	TRBJ1-2	NA	CASSLEGAGAGYTF	TGTGCCAGCAGCTTAGAAGGCGCAGGGGCCGGCTACACCTTC
TRBV12-3/TRBV12-4	NA	TRBJ1-1	NA	CASSVDRVAFF	TGTGCCAGCAGTGTAGACCGAGTGGCTTTCTTT
TRBV3-1/TRBV3-2	NA	TRBJ1-2	NA	CASSQVPGQQGYTF	TGTGCCAGCAGCCAAGTCCCCGGACAACAGGGCTACACCTTC
TRBV9	NA	TRBJ1-4	NA	CASNREATNEKLFF	TGTGCCAGCAATCGAGAAGCAACTAATGAAAAACTGTTTTTT
TRBV7-2	NA	TRBJ2-2	TRBD2	CASSLGLAGGSTGELFF	TGTGCCAGCAGCTTGGGACTAGCGGGAGGGTCCACCGGGGAGCTGTTTTTT
TRBV6-5	once	TRBJ2-3	TRBD2	CASSLLAELTDTQYF	TGTGCCAGCAGCCTGCTAGCGGAGCTCACAGATACGCAGTATTTT
TRBV9	NA	TRBJ2-1	TRBD2	CASSVAAGGSYNEQFF	TGTGCCAGCAGCGTAGCGGCGGGGGGCTCCTACAATGAGCAGTTCTTC
TRBV6-5	NA	TRBJ2-3	TRBD2	CASRETSGITDTQYF	TGTGCCAGCAGAGAGACTAGCGGAATTACAGATACGCAGTATTTT
TRBV15	NA	TRBJ2-7	TRBD1	CATSLDRALYYEQYF	TGTGCCACCAGCTTAGACAGGGCCCTTTACTACGAGCAGTACTTC
TRBV10-2	NA	TRBJ1-6	TRBD1	CASSESRDSSPLHF	TGCGCCAGCAGTGAGAGCCGGGACAGTTCACCCCTCCACTTT
TRBV12-5	once	TRBJ1-5	TRBD1	CASGPGQGGQPQHF	TGTGCTAGTGGACCGGGACAGGGAGGTCAGCCCCAGCATTTT
TRBV6-1	NA	TRBJ1-5	NA	CASSQGYQPQHF	TGTGCCAGCAGCCAGGGGTATCAGCCCCAGCATTTT
TRBV9	NA	TRBJ2-1	TRBD1	CASTGQGVYNEQFF	TGTGCCAGCACCGGACAGGGGGTTTACAATGAGCAGTTCTTC
TRBV5-6	NA	TRBJ1-5	NA	CASSLGWQGSQPQHF	TGTGCCAGCAGCTTGGGTTGGCAGGGGAGTCAGCCCCAGCATTTT
TRBV27	once	TRBJ1-1	NA	CASSSWTDNTEAFF	TGTGCCAGCAGTTCTTGGACAGATAACACTGAAGCTTTCTTT
TRBV12-5	NA	TRBJ2-7	TRBD1	CASGLAQPPGQISYEQYF	TGTGCTAGTGGTTTGGCTCAGCCACCGGGACAGATCTCCTACGAGCAGTACTTC
TRBV19	NA	TRBJ1-1	TRBD1	CASSITPDREAFF	TGTGCCAGTAGTATTACCCCGGACAGGGAAGCTTTCTTT
TRBV11-3	NA	TRBJ2-5	NA	CASSTPGHLGETQYF	TGTGCCAGCAGCACACCGGGACACCTAGGGGAGACCCAGTACTTC
TRBV12-3/TRBV12-4	NA	TRBJ1-5	NA	CASSFSRNQPQHF	TGTGCCAGCAGTTTTAGCCGTAATCAGCCCCAGCATTTT
TRBV7-2	few	TRBJ2-5	TRBD2	CASSSGLAGGEETQYF	TGTGCCAGCAGCTCCGGACTAGCGGGGGGGGAAGAGACCCAGTACTTC
TRBV29-1	NA	TRBJ2-5	TRBD1	CSVAPTGIETQYF	TGCAGCGTTGCCCCGACAGGGATCGAGACCCAGTACTTC
TRBV6-1	NA	TRBJ1-2	TRBD1	CASSETDRDSKGYTF	TGTGCCAGCAGTGAAACCGACAGGGATAGTAAGGGCTACACCTTC
TRBV10-3	few	TRBJ1-6	TRBD1	CAISGDSKNSPLHF	TGTGCCATCAGTGGGGACAGCAAAAATTCACCCCTCCACTTT
TRBV3-1/TRBV3-2	once	TRBJ1-2	NA	CASSQGPTDYSYGYTF	TGTGCCAGCAGCCAAGGGCCTACAGACTACAGCTATGGCTACACCTTC
TRBV24-1	NA	TRBJ2-1	NA	CATSDGGARQGLYNEQFF	TGTGCCACCAGTGATGGAGGTGCCCGACAGGGACTCTACAATGAGCAGTTCTTC
TRBV10-3	hyperexpanded	TRBJ1-5	NA	CAIGTGDYSNQPQHF	TGTGCCATCGGCACCGGCGACTATAGCAATCAGCCCCAGCATTTT
TRBV10-1	NA	TRBJ1-2	NA	CASSDRRDYGYTF	TGCGCCAGCAGTGATAGACGGGACTATGGCTACACCTTC
TRBV27	NA	TRBJ2-2	TRBD1	CASSLDRGNTGELFF	TGTGCCAGCAGTTTAGACAGGGGGAACACCGGGGAGCTGTTTTTT
TRBV5-6	NA	TRBJ1-2	NA	CASSPPGGGSGNGYTF	TGTGCCAGCAGCCCCCCCGGGGGAGGAAGCGGTAATGGCTACACCTTC
TRBV11-2	NA	TRBJ2-7	NA	CASSSKQNYEQYF	TGTGCCAGCAGCTCAAAGCAAAACTACGAGCAGTACTTC
TRBV27	once	TRBJ2-3	NA	CASSFRGTDTQYF	TGTGCCAGCAGTTTCAGGGGCACAGATACGCAGTATTTT
TRBV5-6	once	TRBJ2-1	TRBD2	CASSLRRLAGNNEQFF	TGTGCCAGCAGCTTGAGGCGGCTAGCGGGGAACAATGAGCAGTTCTTC
TRBV9	NA	TRBJ1-1	NA	CASSAESDFLNTEAFF	TGTGCCAGCAGCGCCGAATCGGACTTTCTGAACACTGAAGCTTTCTTT
TRBV25-1	NA	TRBJ2-3	NA	CATARGDTQYF	TGTGCCACAGCAAGGGGGGATACGCAGTATTTT
TRBV5-5	NA	TRBJ2-7	NA	CASSFGGSYEQYF	TGTGCCAGCAGCTTTGGAGGTTCCTACGAGCAGTACTTC
TRBV6-2/TRBV6-3	NA	TRBJ1-1	NA	CASSYSNRVGTEAFF	TGTGCCAGCAGTTACTCGAATCGGGTGGGCACTGAAGCTTTCTTT
TRBV27	NA	TRBJ1-5	NA	CASSPRNRGTSNQPQHF	TGTGCCAGCAGTCCCCGGAACCGCGGAACTAGCAATCAGCCCCAGCATTTT